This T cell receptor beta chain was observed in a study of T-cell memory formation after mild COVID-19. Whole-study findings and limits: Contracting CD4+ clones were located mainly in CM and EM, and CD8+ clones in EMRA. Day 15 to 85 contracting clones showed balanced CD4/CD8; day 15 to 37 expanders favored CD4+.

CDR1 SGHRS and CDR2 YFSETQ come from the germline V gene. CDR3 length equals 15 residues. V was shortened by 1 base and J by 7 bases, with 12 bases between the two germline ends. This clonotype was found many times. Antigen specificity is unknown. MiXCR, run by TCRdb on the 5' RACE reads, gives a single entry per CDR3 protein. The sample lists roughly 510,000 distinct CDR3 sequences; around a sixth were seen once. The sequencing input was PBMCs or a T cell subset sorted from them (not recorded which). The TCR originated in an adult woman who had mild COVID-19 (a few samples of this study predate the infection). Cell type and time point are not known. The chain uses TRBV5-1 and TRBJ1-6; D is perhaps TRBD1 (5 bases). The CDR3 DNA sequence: TGCGCCAGCAGCTTGAGGACCGGGGGGAATTCACCCCTCCACTTT. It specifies CASSLRTGGNSPLHF. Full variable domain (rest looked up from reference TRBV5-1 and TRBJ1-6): KAGVTQTPRYLIKTRGQQVTLSCSPISGHRSVSWYQQTPGQGLQFLFEYFSETQRNKGNFPGRFSGRQFSNSRSEMNVSTLELGDSALYLCASSLRTGGNSPLHFGNGTRLTVT.